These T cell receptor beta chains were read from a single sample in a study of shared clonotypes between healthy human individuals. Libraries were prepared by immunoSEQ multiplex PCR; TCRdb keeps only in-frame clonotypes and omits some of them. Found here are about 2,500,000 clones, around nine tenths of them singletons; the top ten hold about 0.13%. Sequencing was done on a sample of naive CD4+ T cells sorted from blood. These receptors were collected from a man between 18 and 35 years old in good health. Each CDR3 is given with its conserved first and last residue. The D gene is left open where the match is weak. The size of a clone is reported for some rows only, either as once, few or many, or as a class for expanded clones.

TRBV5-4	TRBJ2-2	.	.	CASSPGGAETGELFF	TGTGCCAGCAGCCCTGGGGGGGCGGAAACCGGGGAGCTGTTTTTT
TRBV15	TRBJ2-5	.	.	CATSRDWGETQYF	TGTGCCACCAGCAGAGATTGGGGGGAGACCCAGTACTTC
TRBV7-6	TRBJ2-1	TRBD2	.	CASSPLTSGSLDEQFF	TGTGCCAGCAGCCCTTTAACTAGCGGGAGTCTGGATGAGCAGTTCTTC
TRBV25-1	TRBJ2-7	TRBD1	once	CASSASGTGKFHEQYF	TGTGCCAGCAGTGCCTCGGGGACAGGGAAGTTCCACGAGCAGTACTTC
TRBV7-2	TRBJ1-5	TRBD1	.	CASSPPDRGQHF	TGTGCCAGCAGCCCCCCAGACAGGGGCCAGCATTTT
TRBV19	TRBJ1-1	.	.	CASSMVDGTEAFF	TGTGCCAGTAGTATGGTGGACGGCACTGAAGCTTTCTTT
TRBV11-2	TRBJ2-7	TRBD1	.	CASSSRGGTGSYEQYF	TGTGCCAGCAGCTCTCGAGGAGGGACAGGGTCCTACGAGCAGTACTTC
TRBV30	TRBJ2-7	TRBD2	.	CAWSPPTSGGYEQYF	TGTGCCTGGAGCCCCCCGACTAGCGGGGGATACGAGCAGTACTTC
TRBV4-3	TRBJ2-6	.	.	CASSQDYTISGANVLTF	TGCGCCAGCAGCCAAGATTACACCATCTCTGGGGCCAACGTCCTGACTTTC
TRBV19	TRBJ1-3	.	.	CASTFRRSGNTIYF	TGTGCCAGTACATTTCGCAGGTCTGGAAACACCATATATTTT